The 30 T cell receptor beta chains in this list originate from one sample, sequenced in a study of cytomegalovirus exposure and HLA in healthy donors. Researchers ran the PCR with 60 Vbeta and 13 Jbeta primers. Here immunoSEQ multiplex PCR was the method, and the copy in TCRdb shows in-frame clones only, minus some. The table records fewer than 90,000 clones, approximately 76% of them present only once. The sequencing input was PBMCs. These receptors originate from a man younger than 40 in good health and CMV-seropositive.

The chain combines TRBV12-1 with TRBJ1-1. TRBV12-1 is deemed a pseudogene. The CDR3 length is 16 residues. The CDR3 protein is CASVLPGVPMNTEAFF. CDR3 coding DNA: TGTGCCAGCGTACTTCCCGGGGTCCCCATGAACACTGAAGCTTTCTTT.

The chain uses TRBV14 and TRBJ2-2; no definite D call. V lost 9 bases, J lost 2 bases, and 10 bases lay in between. The length of the CDR3 is 13 residues. Per germline, CDR1 SGHDN and CDR2 FVKESK. The CDR3 is CASNSLNTGELFF. The CDR3 bases are TGTGCCAGTAACAGCCTTAACACCGGGGAGCTGTTTTTT.

The chain combines TRBV30 with TRBJ2-7; tentative D call: TRBD1 (5 bases). The CDR3 is made up of 12 amino acids. Germline values: CDR1 GTSNPN, CDR2 SVGIG (reference sequence). Trimming took off 4 bases at V and 3 bases at J, with 10 bases between the two ends. The CDR3 loop is CAWTMQGYEQYF. Here the CDR3 DNA reads TGTGCCTGGACTATGCAGGGCTACGAGCAGTACTTC.

This chain joins TRBV4-1 and TRBJ1-2; the match to TRBD1 covers 8 bases. Germline V gene lookup returns CDR1 MGHRA and CDR2 YSYEKL. J lost 5 bases, V lost 5 bases, and 10 bases had no gene match. The CDR3 is made up of 15 amino acids. The CDR3 DNA is TGCGCCAGCAGCTTGACAGGGGAAGGTGTTTATGGCTACACCTTC. This encodes CASSLTGEGVYGYTF.

The genes are TRBV19 and TRBJ2-7, with 11 bases lining up with TRBD2. CDR1 and CDR2 (germline): LNHDA, SQIVND (reference sequence). After removal of 5 bases from V and 2 bases from J, the junction contained 5 bases not matched to a gene. This CDR3 has 15 amino acids. The CDR3 DNA sequence: TGTGCCAGTAGTCTTAGCGGGGGGGCCGCCTACGAGCAGTACTTC. Translated, it gives CASSLSGGAAYEQYF.

The CDR3 DNA reads TGTGCCAGCAGCGTAGCCTCCAGGGGGCGGCCCGGGGAGCTGTTTTTT. Translation: CASSVASRGRPGELFF. This chain links TRBV9 with TRBJ2-2; 8 bases align to TRBD1. CDR3 length: 16 residues. J gave up 6 bases and V 0 bases, and 7 bases lay outside the gene matches. Germline values: CDR1 SGDLS, CDR2 YYNGEE.

The chain employs TRBV4-2 and TRBJ1-4; the D is unclear. CDR1 LGHNA and CDR2 YNFKEQ come from the germline V gene. CDR3 length: 17 amino acids. Trimming cost V 2 bases and J 10 bases, with 23 bases left between them. The CDR3 region is CASSQQPAPSTEGKLFF. The DNA for the CDR3 is TGTGCCAGCAGCCAACAGCCCGCACCATCGACGGAGGGAAAACTGTTTTTT.

The rearrangement links TRBV6-4 to TRBJ2-1; the match to TRBD1 covers 9 bases. Trimming cost V 5 bases and J 12 bases; bases outside gene matches: 14. The germline V gene has CDR1 MRHNA and CDR2 SNTAGT. The CDR3 has 15 residues. CDR3: CASSLRTGAASGQFF. CDR3 in DNA: TGTGCCAGCAGTCTACGGACAGGGGCCGCGAGTGGGCAGTTCTTC.

This chain joins TRBV6-5 and TRBJ1-2, with no clear D. Per germline, CDR1 MNHEY and CDR2 SVGAGI. The CDR3 has 12 amino acids. Trimming shortened V by 5 bases and J by 5 bases, and 9 bases separated the two germline ends. As DNA, the CDR3 is TGTGCCAGCAGTCCCCGGTCTTATGGCTACACCTTC. Encoded protein: CASSPRSYGYTF.

The J gene is TRBJ2-6, the V gene TRBV2; possibly TRBD2 for D (5 bases). The germline V gene has CDR1 SNHLY and CDR2 FYNNEI. V was shortened by 6 bases and J by 0 bases, with 21 bases between the two germline ends. CDR3 length equals 19 residues. The CDR3: CASSPWRAFSSSGANVLTF. CDR3 in DNA: TGTGCCAGCAGCCCCTGGCGGGCATTCAGCAGCTCTGGGGCCAACGTCCTGACTTTC.

The V call is TRBV7-9, the J call TRBJ1-3, with D possibly being TRBD1 (6 bases). This CDR3 spans 16 amino acids. Germline V lookup: CDR1 SEHNR, CDR2 FQNEAQ (reference sequence). Deletions cut 4 bases from V and 0 bases from J, with 13 bases between. The CDR3 DNA sequence: TGTGCCAGCAGCTCTACAGGGTCTGGCTCTGGAAACACCATATATTTT. Its protein product is CASSSTGSGSGNTIYF.

This clone is deemed medium-sized. V and J are TRBV4-1 and TRBJ1-1; unclear D gene. Trimming left V 0 bases short and J 4 bases short, with 12 bases between. CDR1 is MGHRA, CDR2 YSYEKL, per germline. The CDR3 has 15 amino acids. The CDR3 spells CASSQEPGLSTEAFF. The DNA for the CDR3 is TGCGCCAGCAGCCAAGAGCCGGGGTTGAGCACTGAAGCTTTCTTT.

V gene TRBV2 combines with J gene TRBJ1-6, with a possible D match to TRBD1 (6 bases). Germline values: CDR1 SNHLY, CDR2 FYNNEI. CDR3 length: 17 amino acids. Trimming took off 3 bases at V and 0 bases at J, with 12 bases between the two ends. The CDR3 region is CASSDRGPSSYNSPLHF. Written as DNA, the CDR3 is TGTGCCAGCAGTGACAGGGGTCCAAGCTCCTATAATTCACCCCTCCACTTT. The full variable domain, with the rest looked up from reference TRBV2 and TRBJ1-6, is EPEVTQTPSHQVTQMGQEVILRCVPISNHLYFYWYRQILGQKVEFLVSFYNNEISEKSEIFDDQFSVERPDGSNFTLKIRSTKLEDSAMYFCASSDRGPSSYNSPLHFGNGTRLTVT.

This sequence joins TRBV7-9 and TRBJ1-1, with TRBD1 identical over 7 bases. Losses at the gene ends were 5 bases for V and 4 bases for J; bases not matched to a gene: 1. This CDR3 has 12 residues. Germline CDR1 is SEHNR and CDR2 is FQNEAQ (reference sequence). CDR3 bases: TGTGCCAGCAGCACAGGGGTCACTGAAGCTTTCTTT. Translating it yields CASSTGVTEAFF. Combining the CDR3 with reference TRBV7-9 and TRBJ1-1 gives the whole variable domain DTGVSQNPRHKITKRGQNVTFRCDPISEHNRLYWYRQTLGQGPEFLTYFQNEAQLEKSRLLSDRFSAERPKGSFSTLEIQRTEQGDSAMYLCASSTGVTEAFFGQGTRLTVV.

The chain combines TRBV10-3 with TRBJ1-3; 7 bases are a match to TRBD1. This CDR3 region has 18 residues. Germline CDR1 reads ENHRY; CDR2 reads SYGVKD. With V trimmed by 10 bases and J by 0 bases, 18 bases remained unmatched. The CDR3 DNA reads TGTGCCACCAAAGAATGGGACAGAATAACTCGCTCTGGAAACACCATATATTTT. It yields the protein CATKEWDRITRSGNTIYF.

This clone was picked up one time. This chain joins TRBV5-8 and TRBJ1-5, with 8 positions matching TRBD1. J gave up 0 bases and V 0 bases, and 5 bases lay outside the gene matches. The CDR3 is 17 amino acids. Per germline, CDR1 SGHTS and CDR2 YDEGEE. CDR3 nucleotides: TGTGCCAGCAGCTTGGACAGGGGGGTCTATAGCAATCAGCCCCAGCATTTT. The encoded protein is CASSLDRGVYSNQPQHF.

The rearrangement links TRBV19 to TRBJ2-7; TRBD1 matches 8 bases. Germline CDR1 and CDR2: LNHDA and SQIVND (reference sequence). V shed 5 bases and J 0 bases; nucleotides not matched to a gene: 6. This CDR3 has 15 residues. The CDR3 nucleotides read TGTGCCAGTAGTTGGTCGGGACAGGCCTCCTACGAGCAGTACTTC. It is translated as CASSWSGQASYEQYF. Full variable domain (rest looked up from reference TRBV19 and TRBJ2-7): DGGITQSPKYLFRKEGQNVTLSCEQNLNHDAMYWYRQDPGQGLRLIYYSQIVNDFQKGDIAEGYSVSREKKESFPLTVTSAQKNPTAFYLCASSWSGQASYEQYFGPGTRLTVT.

The chain employs TRBV6-1 and TRBJ1-2; D gene ambiguous. The CDR3 has 15 amino acids. Germline values: CDR1 MNHNS, CDR2 SASEGT. Deletions cut 7 bases from V and 3 bases from J, with 18 bases between. As DNA, the CDR3 is TGTGCCAGCATCACAGATGGCGGGGAGGACTATGGCTACACCTTC. This codes for CASITDGGEDYGYTF.

The chain joins TRBV6-4 to TRBJ1-2; tentative D call: TRBD1 (5 bases). Trimming shortened V by 2 bases and J by 8 bases, and 6 bases separated the two germline ends. CDR1 is MRHNA, CDR2 SNTAGT, per germline. This CDR3 has 11 residues. CDR3 in DNA: TGTGCCAGCAGTGACGGGGGGGGCTACACCTTC. It specifies CASSDGGGYTF.

Many counts were recorded for this clone. The chain couples TRBV28 to TRBJ1-5, with a tentative D call TRBD1 (5 bases). This CDR3 comprises 14 residues. V was cut by 4 bases and J by 6 bases, with 13 bases left in between. In germline, CDR1 is MDHEN, CDR2 SYDVKM. This CDR3 reads CASSSRRGTQPQHF. Written as DNA, the CDR3 is TGTGCCAGCAGTTCTCGGCGCGGGACTCAGCCCCAGCATTTT.

This clone was detected a few times. The rearrangement joins TRBV4-3 to TRBJ2-7, with TRBD2 as a possible D gene (7 bases). CDR3 length: 14 residues. With 3 bases removed from V and 7 bases from J, the gap between germline ends came to 16 bases. Germline CDR1 and CDR2: LGHNA and YSLEER. This CDR3 is CASSHTRGGGEQYF. The DNA for the CDR3 is TGCGCCAGCAGCCATACAAGGGGGGGCGGGGAGCAGTACTTC.

V gene TRBV28 combines with J gene TRBJ1-3; D is perhaps TRBD1 (5 bases). The germline V and J ends were trimmed by 6 bases and 4 bases, with 10 bases remaining between them. This CDR3 region has 13 residues. CDR1 is MDHEN, CDR2 SYDVKM, per germline. CDR3 sequence reads: CASSRDWGNTIYF. Written as DNA, the CDR3 is TGTGCCAGCAGCAGGGATTGGGGAAACACCATATATTTT.

J is TRBJ2-2 and V is TRBV7-6, with a tentative D call TRBD2 (5 bases). Trimming pared 3 bases from V and 9 bases from J, leaving 11 bases between. The CDR3 is 13 residues long. Germline CDR1 and CDR2: SGHVS and FNYEAQ. The CDR3 loop reads CASSFEGGRELFF. CDR3 nucleotide sequence: TGTGCCAGCAGCTTTGAGGGTGGGCGGGAGCTGTTTTTT.

This clone was counted a few times. The chain links TRBV7-8 to TRBJ2-1; D might be TRBD2 (6 bases). The CDR3 extends over 18 amino acids. The ends were cut back, 8 bases at V and 12 bases at J, with 35 bases in the middle. In germline, CDR1 is SGHVS, CDR2 FQNEAQ. CDR3 DNA: TGTGCCAGCCTCATATCCCCTTTCGTAGCGGCGACACAGTCGGCGCAGTTCTTC. It codes for CASLISPFVAATQSAQFF. The whole variable domain, remainder taken from reference TRBV7-8 and TRBJ2-1, is GAGVSQSPRYKVAKRGQDVALRCDPISGHVSLFWYQQALGQGPEFLTYFQNEAQLDKSGLPSDRFFAERPEGSVSTLKIQRTQQEDSAVYLCASLISPFVAATQSAQFFGPGTRLTVL.

The chain employs TRBV5-6 and TRBJ2-3; D perhaps matches TRBD1 (6 bases). Trimming left V 4 bases short and J 0 bases short, with 18 bases between. From germline, CDR1 is SGHDT and CDR2 YYEEEE. There are 17 residues in the CDR3. The CDR3 DNA follows: TGTGCCAGCAGCCCCGGGATTGGGGGCCATAGCACAGATACGCAGTATTTT. Translation gives CASSPGIGGHSTDTQYF.

V usage is TRBV5-1 and J usage is TRBJ2-5, with 7 bases aligning to TRBD1. The J call may be wrong; the DNA end is better matched by TRBJ2-7. Germline CDR1 reads SGHRS; CDR2 reads YFSETQ. The CDR3 is 15 residues long. The chain's CDR3 is CASRREGAGFYEQYF. CDR3 in DNA: TGCGCCAGCCGGAGAGAGGGGGCAGGGTTTTACGAGCAGTACTTC.

V gene TRBV5-4 combines with J gene TRBJ2-2; TRBD2 matches at 10 bases. The CDR3 length is 20 residues. Unmatched junction bases numbered 13, after V lost 0 bases and J lost 2 bases. Per germline, CDR1 SGHNT and CDR2 YYREEE (reference sequence). DNA for the CDR3: TGTGCCAGCAGCTTGGAGCCTAGCGGGGGCGGGATGTCAAACACCGGGGAGCTGTTTTTT. Protein sequence: CASSLEPSGGGMSNTGELFF. The full variable domain, in which reference TRBV5-4 and TRBJ2-2 provide the parts outside the CDR3, is ETGVTQSPTHLIKTRGQQVTLRCSSQSGHNTVSWYQQALGQGPQFIFQYYREEENGRGNFPPRFSGLQFPNYSSELNVNALELDDSALYLCASSLEPSGGGMSNTGELFFGEGSRLTVL.

This chain links TRBV27 with TRBJ2-2, with TRBD1 matching over 9 bases. This CDR3 region has 16 residues. Germline V gene lookup returns CDR1 MNHEY and CDR2 SMNVEV (reference sequence). V gave up 6 bases and J gave up 3 bases; unmatched junction bases: 8. This CDR3 is CASRAPGQGYTGELFF. The CDR3 DNA sequence: TGTGCCAGCAGAGCTCCGGGACAGGGCTACACCGGGGAGCTGTTTTTT.

V gene TRBV28 combines with J gene TRBJ1-2; D is uncertain. The CDR3 extends over 13 amino acids. Germline V CDR1 and CDR2: MDHEN, SYDVKM. V lost 5 bases and J lost 4, with 11 bases in between. Here the CDR3 reads CASSPRSGYGYTF. The CDR3 DNA reads as TGTGCCAGCAGTCCAAGGTCGGGCTATGGCTACACCTTC.

The chain joins TRBV7-6 to TRBJ2-2, with a tentative D call TRBD2 (7 bases). CDR1 and CDR2 (germline): SGHVS, FNYEAQ. V gave up 1 base and J gave up 6 bases, with 12 bases separating them. The CDR3 extends over 15 amino acids. This chain's CDR3 is CASSLGGGAAGELFF. DNA for the CDR3: TGTGCCAGCAGCTTAGGTGGGGGGGCTGCCGGGGAGCTGTTTTTT.